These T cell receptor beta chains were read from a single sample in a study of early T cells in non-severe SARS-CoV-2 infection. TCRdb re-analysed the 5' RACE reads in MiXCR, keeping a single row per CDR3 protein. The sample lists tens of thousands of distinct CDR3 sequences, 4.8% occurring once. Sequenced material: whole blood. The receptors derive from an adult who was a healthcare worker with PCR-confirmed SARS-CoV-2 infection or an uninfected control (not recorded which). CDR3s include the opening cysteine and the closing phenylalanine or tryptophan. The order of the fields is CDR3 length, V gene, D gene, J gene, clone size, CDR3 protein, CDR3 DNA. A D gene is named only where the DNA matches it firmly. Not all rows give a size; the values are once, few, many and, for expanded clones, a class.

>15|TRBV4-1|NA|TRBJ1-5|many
CASSHLTGRNQPQHF
TGCGCCAGCAGCCACCTCACAGGGCGCAATCAGCCCCAGCATTTT
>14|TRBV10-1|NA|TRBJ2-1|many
CASSVSRGGNEQFF
TGCGCCAGCAGTGTGTCTCGTGGAGGCAATGAGCAGTTCTTC
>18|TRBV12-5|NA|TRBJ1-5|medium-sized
CASGLVNISGNPNQPQHF
TGTGCTAGTGGTTTGGTAAATATTTCCGGGAACCCCAATCAGCCCCAGCATTTT
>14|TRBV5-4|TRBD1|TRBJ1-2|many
CASSSTGPLYGYTF
TGTGCCAGCAGCTCGACAGGGCCCCTCTATGGCTACACCTTC
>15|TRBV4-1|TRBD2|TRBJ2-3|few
CASSQLAGGADTQYF
TGCGCCAGCAGCCAACTAGCGGGGGGTGCAGATACGCAGTATTTT
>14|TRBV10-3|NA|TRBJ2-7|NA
CATSEQASSYEQYF
TGTGCCACCAGTGAGCAGGCGAGCTCCTACGAGCAGTACTTC
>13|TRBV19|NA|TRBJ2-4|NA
CASSIIGSDIQYF
TGTGCCAGTAGTATTATTGGGTCAGACATTCAGTACTTC
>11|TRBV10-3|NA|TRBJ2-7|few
CAISEGGKQYF
TGTGCCATCAGTGAGGGCGGAAAGCAGTACTTC
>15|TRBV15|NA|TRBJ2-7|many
CATSRRGRGPYEQYF
TGTGCCACCAGCAGACGAGGCCGGGGACCCTACGAGCAGTACTTC
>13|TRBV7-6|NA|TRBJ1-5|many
CASSLDSNQPQHF
TGTGCCAGCAGCTTGGACAGCAATCAGCCCCAGCATTTT
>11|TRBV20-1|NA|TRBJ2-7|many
CSASGAGPHNF
TGCAGTGCGTCGGGGGCAGGGCCTCACAACTTC
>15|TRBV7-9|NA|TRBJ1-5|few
CASSRGGVSNQPQHF
TGTGCCAGCAGCCGTGGCGGGGTAAGCAATCAGCCCCAGCATTTT
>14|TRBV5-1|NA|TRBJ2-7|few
CASSLLTSADEQYF
TGCGCCAGCAGCTTGCTCACTTCGGCCGACGAGCAGTACTTC
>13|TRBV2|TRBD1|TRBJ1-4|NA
CATLGQMNEKLFF
TGTGCCACCCTGGGACAGATGAATGAAAAACTGTTTTTT
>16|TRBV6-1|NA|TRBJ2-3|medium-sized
CASSAPSGQNTDTQYF
TGTGCCAGCAGTGCCCCCAGCGGACAGAACACAGATACGCAGTATTTT
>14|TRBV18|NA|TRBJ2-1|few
CASSPLGGGNEQFF
TGTGCCAGCTCACCATTAGGAGGGGGTAATGAGCAGTTCTTC
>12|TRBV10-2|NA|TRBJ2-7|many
CASGGRTYEQYF
TGCGCCAGCGGGGGACGGACCTACGAGCAGTACTTC
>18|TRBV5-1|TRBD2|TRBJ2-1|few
CASSLATSGSRAYNEQFF
TGCGCCAGCAGCTTGGCTACTAGCGGGTCAAGGGCCTACAATGAGCAGTTCTTC
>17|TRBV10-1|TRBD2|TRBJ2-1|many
CASSESSSAGGLNEQFF
TGCGCCAGCAGTGAGTCTTCCTCAGCGGGAGGACTCAATGAGCAGTTCTTC
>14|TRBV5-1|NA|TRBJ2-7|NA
CASSLGTSSYEQYF
TGCGCCAGCAGCTTAGGGACATCCTCCTACGAGCAGTACTTC
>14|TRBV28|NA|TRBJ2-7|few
CASSLTGQSYEQYF
TGTGCCAGCAGCCTAACCGGACAGTCCTACGAGCAGTACTTC
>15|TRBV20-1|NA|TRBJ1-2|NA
CSARPRLGFNYGYTF
TGCAGTGCTAGACCCCGCCTCGGATTTAACTATGGCTACACCTTC
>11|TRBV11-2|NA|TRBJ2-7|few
CASSRVYEQYF
TGTGCCAGCAGCCGGGTATACGAGCAGTACTTC
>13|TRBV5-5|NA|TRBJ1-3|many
CASSSGWVNTIYF
TGTGCCAGCAGCTCTGGATGGGTGAACACCATATATTTT
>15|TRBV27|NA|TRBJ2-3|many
CASSYRLPGQDTQYF
TGTGCCAGCAGTTATCGGCTCCCCGGACAGGATACGCAGTATTTT
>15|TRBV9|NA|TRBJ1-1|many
CASSVVGTGITEAFF
TGTGCCAGCAGCGTAGTGGGAACAGGGATTACTGAAGCTTTCTTT
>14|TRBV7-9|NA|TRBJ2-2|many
CASKTEIRVGELFF
TGTGCCAGCAAGACCGAGATTCGGGTCGGGGAGCTGTTTTTT
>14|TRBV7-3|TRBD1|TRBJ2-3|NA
CASSSGQGVNTQYF
TGTGCCAGCAGCTCCGGACAGGGCGTGAATACGCAGTATTTT
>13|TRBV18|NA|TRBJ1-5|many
CASSRDSNQPQHF
TGTGCCAGCTCCCGGGACAGCAATCAGCCCCAGCATTTT
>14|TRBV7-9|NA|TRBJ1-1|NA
CASSLTVAGAEAFF
TGTGCCAGCAGCTTGACAGTTGCAGGGGCTGAAGCTTTCTTT
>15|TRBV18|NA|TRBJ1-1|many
CASSPPAGSRLGAFF
TGTGCCAGCTCACCACCGGCAGGGAGTCGTCTTGGGGCTTTCTTT
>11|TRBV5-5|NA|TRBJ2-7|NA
CASSLVGEQYF
TGTGCCAGCAGCTTGGTGGGCGAGCAGTACTTC
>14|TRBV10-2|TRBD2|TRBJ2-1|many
CASTGHGGNNEQFF
TGCGCCAGCACCGGACACGGGGGGAACAATGAGCAGTTCTTC
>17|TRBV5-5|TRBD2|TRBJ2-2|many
CASSLWSGGPGTGELFF
TGTGCCAGCAGCTTGTGGTCGGGAGGGCCAGGCACCGGGGAGCTGTTTTTT
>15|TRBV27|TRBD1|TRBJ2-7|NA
CASSQTGTVAYEQYF
TGTGCCAGCAGTCAAACCGGGACAGTGGCCTACGAGCAGTACTTC
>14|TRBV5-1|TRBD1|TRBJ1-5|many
CASSVDRDHQPQHF
TGCGCCAGCAGCGTCGACAGGGATCATCAGCCCCAGCATTTT
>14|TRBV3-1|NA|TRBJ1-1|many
CASSPETVNHEAFF
TGTGCCAGCAGCCCAGAGACCGTGAACCATGAGGCTTTCTTT
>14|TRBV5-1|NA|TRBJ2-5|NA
CASSLEGARETQYF
TGCGCCAGCAGCTTGGAAGGGGCCAGGGAGACCCAGTACTTC
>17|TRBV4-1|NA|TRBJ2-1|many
CASSQAYTGYPYNEQFF
TGCGCCAGCAGCCAGGCCTATACAGGGTACCCCTACAATGAGCAGTTCTTC
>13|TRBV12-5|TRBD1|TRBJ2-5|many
CASVRGQGETQYF
TGTGCTAGTGTTCGGGGACAGGGCGAGACCCAGTACTTC
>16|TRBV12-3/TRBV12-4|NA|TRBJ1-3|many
CASSLATPSSGNTIYF
TGTGCCAGCAGTTTGGCGACACCTAGCTCTGGAAACACCATATATTTT